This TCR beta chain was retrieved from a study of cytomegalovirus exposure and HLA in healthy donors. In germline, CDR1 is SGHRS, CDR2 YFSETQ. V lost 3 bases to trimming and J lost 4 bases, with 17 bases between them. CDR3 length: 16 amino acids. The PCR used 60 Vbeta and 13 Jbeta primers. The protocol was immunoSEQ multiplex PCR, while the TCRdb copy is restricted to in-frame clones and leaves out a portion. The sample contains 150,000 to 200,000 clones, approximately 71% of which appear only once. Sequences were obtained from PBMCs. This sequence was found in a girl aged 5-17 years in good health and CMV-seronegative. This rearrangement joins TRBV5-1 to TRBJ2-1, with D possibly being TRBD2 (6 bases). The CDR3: CASSSLTSGGYNEQFF. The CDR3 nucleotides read TGCGCCAGCAGCTCACTAACATCCGGGGGATACAATGAGCAGTTCTTC.